A single sample gave rise to the 12 T cell receptor beta chains below, sequenced in a study of T cells in Graves' hyperthyroidism and ophthalmopathy. The TCR beta CDR3 regions underwent amplification using RNA transcripts as the source. Primed by the HTBI set, a first-round RT-PCR was run on the TCR CDR3. One entry per CDR3 protein, called by TCRdb with MiXCR from the multiplex PCR reads. The table shows 450,000 to 500,000 distinct CDR3 sequences, with less than 25% occurring only once. The sample comprised blood. These receptor sequences come from a woman aged 70-85 years with Graves' ophthalmopathy.

The chain links TRBV28 to TRBJ2-2; the match to TRBD1 covers 11 bases. The CDR3 spans 15 residues. Germline lookup yields CDR1 MDHEN and CDR2 SYDVKM. Trimming at V came to 6 bases and at J to 7 bases, leaving 7 bases not matched to a gene. For the CDR3, the DNA is TGTGCCAGCAGACGGACAGGGGGCGGGGGCGGGGAGCTGTTTTTT. This translates into CASRRTGGGGGELFF.

J is TRBJ2-4 and V is TRBV2; 14 bases are a match to TRBD2. This CDR3 region has 15 residues. Germline values: CDR1 SNHLY, CDR2 FYNNEI. Trimming took 11 bases from V and 4 from J; bases not matched to a gene: 7. CDR3 in DNA: TGTGCCGGGGGACTAGCGGGAGCTATAAAAAACATTCAGTACTTC. As protein: CAGGLAGAIKNIQYF.

V gene TRBV10-3 combines with J gene TRBJ2-3, with D unresolved. Trimming left V 7 bases short and J 0 bases short, with 11 bases between. This CDR3 has 14 residues. CDR1 is ENHRY, CDR2 SYGVKD, per germline. The CDR3 sequence: CAIKGTTSTDTQYF. The DNA for the CDR3 is TGTGCCATCAAGGGAACGACTAGCACAGATACGCAGTATTTT.

This clonotype was found a few times. The CDR3 sequence is CASKVDQYNEQFF. In nucleotides, the CDR3 is TGTGCCAGCAAGGTCGACCAGTACAATGAGCAGTTCTTC. The V gene is TRBV12-3 or TRBV12-4, the J gene TRBJ2-1; D is undetermined. V shed 7 bases and J shed 4 bases, with 11 bases lying between them. This CDR3 has 13 residues.

This CDR3 reads CATSSGTSGVGVKNIQYF. CDR3 in DNA: TGTGCCACGTCCTCCGGGACTAGCGGGGTCGGGGTCAAAAACATTCAGTACTTC. The chain combines TRBV10-3 with TRBJ2-4, with TRBD2 identical over 13 bases. Germline V CDR1 and CDR2: ENHRY, SYGVKD. Germline trimming cut 10 bases from V and 3 bases from J; bases unmatched to any gene: 15. The CDR3 length is 18 residues.

This clonotype was recorded many times. The J gene is TRBJ2-5, the V gene TRBV2, with D maybe TRBD2 (6 bases). V lost 2 bases to trimming and J lost 2 bases, with 15 bases between them. Germline CDR1 reads SNHLY; CDR2 reads FYNNEI. There are 16 residues in the CDR3. The CDR3 DNA is TGTGCCAGCAGTGAATGGCGGGGCCCAACTCAAGAGACCCAGTACTTC. It translates to CASSEWRGPTQETQYF.

This chain uses TRBV7-2 with TRBJ2-1; 13 bases map to TRBD2. V gave up 3 bases and J gave up 7 bases; unmatched junction bases: 6. The germline gives CDR1 SGHTA, CDR2 FQGNSA. This CDR3 region has 16 residues. CDR3 DNA: TGTGCCAGCAGCTTCAGGACTAGCGGGAGACAGAATGAGCAGTTCTTC. It yields the protein CASSFRTSGRQNEQFF.

This clonotype was seen many times. The CDR3 sequence: CASSARTGADYGYTF. The DNA of the CDR3 is TGTGCCAGCAGTGCTCGGACAGGGGCGGACTATGGCTACACCTTC. The rearrangement uses TRBV2 and TRBJ1-2; 9 bases match TRBD1. Germline V gene sequence: CDR1 SNHLY, CDR2 FYNNEI. The length of the CDR3 is 15 residues. The J segment lost 3 bases and the V segment lost 4 bases, leaving 6 bases of the junction unmatched.

This clonotype showed up just a few times. V and J are TRBV12-5 and TRBJ2-7; TRBD1 might be the D (7 bases). The CDR3 runs 15 residues. CDR1 and CDR2 from the germline V gene are LGHNT and FRNRAP. V was pared by 6 bases and J by 2 bases, with 17 bases between. CDR3 sequence: CASGLSQGGPYEQYF. The CDR3 DNA sequence: TGTGCTAGTGGGCTATCCCAGGGGGGCCCCTACGAGCAGTACTTC.

This clonotype was detected ten times or more. The chain uses TRBV7-3 and TRBJ2-1, with 7 positions matching TRBD2. This CDR3 contains 17 residues. The V and J ends lost 5 bases and 2 bases, in that order; junction bases with no gene match: 12. CDR1 and CDR2 from the germline V gene are SGHTA and FQGTGA. The CDR3 coding sequence is TGTGCCAGCAGCCTCCTCGCCGGGAGGCGACCCTACAATGAGCAGTTCTTC. Translating it yields CASSLLAGRRPYNEQFF.

The chain uses TRBV6-1 and TRBJ2-7; 12 bases agree with TRBD2. The CDR3 is made up of 16 amino acids. Unmatched junction bases numbered 5, after V lost 4 bases and J lost 1 base. Germline-derived CDR1 and CDR2 are MNHNS and SASEGT. The CDR3 DNA sequence: TGTGCCAGCAGTGTTCGACTAGCGGGAGTTTCCTACGAGCAGTACTTC. It specifies CASSVRLAGVSYEQYF.

This clonotype has just a few counts. The chain recombines TRBV19 with TRBJ2-2, with 8 positions matching TRBD1. The CDR3 totals 14 residues. The V segment lost 4 bases and the J segment 5 bases; nucleotides outside the gene matches: 3. From germline, CDR1 is LNHDA and CDR2 SQIVND (reference sequence). As DNA, the CDR3 is TGTGCCAGTAGTACCTACAGGGGGACCGGGGAGCTGTTTTTT. Encoded protein: CASSTYRGTGELFF.